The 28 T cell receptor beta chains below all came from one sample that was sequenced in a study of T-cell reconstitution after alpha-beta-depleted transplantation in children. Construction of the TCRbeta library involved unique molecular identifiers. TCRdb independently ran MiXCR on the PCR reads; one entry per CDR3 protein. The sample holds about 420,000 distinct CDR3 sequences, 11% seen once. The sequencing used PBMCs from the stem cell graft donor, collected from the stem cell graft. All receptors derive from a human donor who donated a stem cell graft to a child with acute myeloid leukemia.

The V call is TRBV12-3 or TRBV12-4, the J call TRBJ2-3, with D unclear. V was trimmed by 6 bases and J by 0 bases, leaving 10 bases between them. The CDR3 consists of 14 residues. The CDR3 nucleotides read TGTGCCAGCAGCGAATTTCTGAGCACAGATACGCAGTATTTT. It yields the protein CASSEFLSTDTQYF.

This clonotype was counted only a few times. CDR3 sequence: CAISASRDATYEQYV. The CDR3 DNA sequence: TGTGCCATCAGTGCTTCCCGGGACGCCACCTACGAGCAGTACGTC. The chain links TRBV10-3 to TRBJ2-7, with D perhaps assigned TRBD1 or TRBD2 (5 bases each). There are 15 residues in the CDR3. Trimming stripped 4 bases from V and 2 bases from J, with 15 bases between. CDR1 and CDR2 from the germline V gene are ENHRY and SYGVKD.

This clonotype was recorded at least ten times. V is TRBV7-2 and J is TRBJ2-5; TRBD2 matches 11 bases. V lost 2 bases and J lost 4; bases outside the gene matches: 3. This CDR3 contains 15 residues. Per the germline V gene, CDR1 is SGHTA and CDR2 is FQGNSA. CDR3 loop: CASSLMTSGAETQYF. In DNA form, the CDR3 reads TGTGCCAGCAGCTTAATGACTAGCGGGGCAGAGACCCAGTACTTC.

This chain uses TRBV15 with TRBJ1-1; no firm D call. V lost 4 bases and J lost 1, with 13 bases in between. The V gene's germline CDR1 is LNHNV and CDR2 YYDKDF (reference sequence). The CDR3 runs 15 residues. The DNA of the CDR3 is TGTGCCACCAGCAAGCCGGGGTCGGGGAACACTGAAGCTTTCTTT. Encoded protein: CATSKPGSGNTEAFF.

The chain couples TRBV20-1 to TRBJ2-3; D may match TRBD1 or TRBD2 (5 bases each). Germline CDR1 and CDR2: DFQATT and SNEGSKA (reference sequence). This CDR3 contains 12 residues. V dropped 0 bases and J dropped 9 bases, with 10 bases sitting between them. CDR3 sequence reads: CSAREEGDTQYF. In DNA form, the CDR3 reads TGCAGTGCTAGAGAAGAAGGGGACACGCAGTATTTT.

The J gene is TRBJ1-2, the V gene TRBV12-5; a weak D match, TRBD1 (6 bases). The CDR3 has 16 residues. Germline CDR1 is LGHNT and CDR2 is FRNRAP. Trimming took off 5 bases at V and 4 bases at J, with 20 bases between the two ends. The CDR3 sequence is CASGPSEDSLFYGYTF. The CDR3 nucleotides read TGTGCTAGTGGTCCGTCAGAGGACAGTCTGTTCTATGGCTACACCTTC.

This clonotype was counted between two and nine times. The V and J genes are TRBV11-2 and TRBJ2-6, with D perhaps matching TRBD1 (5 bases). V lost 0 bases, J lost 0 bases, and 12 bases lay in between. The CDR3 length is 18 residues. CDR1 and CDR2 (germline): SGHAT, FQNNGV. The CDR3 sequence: CASSLDQFTGSGANVLTF. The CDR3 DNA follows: TGTGCCAGCAGCTTAGACCAGTTCACAGGCTCTGGGGCCAACGTCCTGACTTTC.

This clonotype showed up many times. CDR3 residues: CSVETGTGYEQYF. The CDR3 nucleotides are TGCAGCGTTGAGACCGGGACGGGCTACGAGCAGTACTTC. The chain combines TRBV29-1 with TRBJ2-7, with D possibly being TRBD1 or TRBD2 (5 bases each). V was trimmed by 3 bases and J by 3 bases, leaving 12 bases between them. The CDR3 has 13 residues. The germline V gene has CDR1 SQVTM and CDR2 ANQGSEA.

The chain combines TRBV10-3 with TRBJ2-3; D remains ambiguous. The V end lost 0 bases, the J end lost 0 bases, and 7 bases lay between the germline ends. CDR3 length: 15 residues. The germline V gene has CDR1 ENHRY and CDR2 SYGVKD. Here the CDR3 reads CAISESSRSTDTQYF. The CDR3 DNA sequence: TGTGCCATCAGTGAGTCGAGTAGAAGCACAGATACGCAGTATTTT.

This chain's CDR3 is CASSLAGTGGASNYGYTF. The CDR3 nucleotides are TGTGCCAGCAGTCTAGCCGGGACAGGGGGCGCTTCCAACTATGGCTACACCTTC. The chain has TRBV27 and TRBJ1-2, with TRBD1 matching 12 bases. This CDR3 has 18 residues. Germline V gives CDR1 MNHEY, CDR2 SMNVEV (reference sequence). J gave up 2 bases and V 5 bases, and 12 bases lay outside the gene matches.

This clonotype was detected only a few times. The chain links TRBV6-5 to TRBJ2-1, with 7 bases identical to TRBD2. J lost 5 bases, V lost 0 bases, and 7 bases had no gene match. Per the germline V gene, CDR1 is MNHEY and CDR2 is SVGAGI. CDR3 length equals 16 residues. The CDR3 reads CASSYSTGGFHNEQFF. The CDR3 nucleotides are TGTGCCAGCAGTTACTCCACGGGGGGATTCCACAATGAGCAGTTCTTC.

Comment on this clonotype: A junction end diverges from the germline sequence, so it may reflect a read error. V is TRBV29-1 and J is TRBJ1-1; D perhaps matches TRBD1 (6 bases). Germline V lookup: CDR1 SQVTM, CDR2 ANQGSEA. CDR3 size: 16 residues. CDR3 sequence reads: CSVEARTGAPATEPFF. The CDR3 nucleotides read TGCAGCGTTGAAGCCCGGACGGGGGCCCCGGCGACTGAACCTTTCTTT.

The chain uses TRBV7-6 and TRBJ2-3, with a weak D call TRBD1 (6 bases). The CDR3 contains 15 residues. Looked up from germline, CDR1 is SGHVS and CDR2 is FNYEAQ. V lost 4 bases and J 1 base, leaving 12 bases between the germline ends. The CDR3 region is CASSSFGQRTDTQYF. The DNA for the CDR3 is TGTGCCAGCAGCTCCTTCGGACAGCGCACAGATACGCAGTATTTT.

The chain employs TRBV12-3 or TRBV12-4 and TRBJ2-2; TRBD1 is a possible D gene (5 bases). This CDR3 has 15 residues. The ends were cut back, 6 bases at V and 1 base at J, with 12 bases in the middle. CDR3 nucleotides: TGTGCCAGCAGGTCCGACAGACAGAACACCGGGGAGCTGTTTTTT. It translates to CASRSDRQNTGELFF.

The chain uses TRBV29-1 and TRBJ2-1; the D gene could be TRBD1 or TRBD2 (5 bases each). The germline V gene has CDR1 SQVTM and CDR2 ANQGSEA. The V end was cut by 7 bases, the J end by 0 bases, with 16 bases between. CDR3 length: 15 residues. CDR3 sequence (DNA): TGCAGCGCCCCTCCCCGGGGCGGCTCCTACAATGAGCAGTTCTTC. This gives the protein CSAPPRGGSYNEQFF.

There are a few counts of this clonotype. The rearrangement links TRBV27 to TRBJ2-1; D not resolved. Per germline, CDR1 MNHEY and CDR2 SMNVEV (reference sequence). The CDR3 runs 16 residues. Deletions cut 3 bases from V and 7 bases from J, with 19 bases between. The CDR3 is CASSFSWSYDRNEQFF. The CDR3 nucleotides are TGTGCCAGCAGTTTCAGTTGGAGCTACGATAGGAATGAGCAGTTCTTC.

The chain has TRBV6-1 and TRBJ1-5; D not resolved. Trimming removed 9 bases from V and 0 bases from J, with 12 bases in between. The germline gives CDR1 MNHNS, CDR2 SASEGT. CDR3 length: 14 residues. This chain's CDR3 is CASGPGYSNQPQHF. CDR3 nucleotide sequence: TGTGCCAGTGGCCCGGGCTATAGCAATCAGCCCCAGCATTTT.

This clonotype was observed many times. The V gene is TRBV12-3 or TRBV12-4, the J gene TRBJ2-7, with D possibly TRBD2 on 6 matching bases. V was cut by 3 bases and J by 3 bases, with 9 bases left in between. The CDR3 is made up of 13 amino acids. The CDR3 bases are TGTGCCAGCAGTTTTGGCGGGGACTACGAGCAGTACTTC. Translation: CASSFGGDYEQYF.

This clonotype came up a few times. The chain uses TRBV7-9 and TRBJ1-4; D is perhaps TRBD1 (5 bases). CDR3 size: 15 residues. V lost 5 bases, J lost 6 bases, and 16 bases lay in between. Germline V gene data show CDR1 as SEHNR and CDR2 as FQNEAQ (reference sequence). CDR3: CASSGGDFEDEKLFF. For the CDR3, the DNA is TGTGCCAGCAGCGGCGGGGACTTTGAGGATGAAAAACTGTTTTTT.

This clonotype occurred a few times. CDR3 DNA: TGTGCCAGCAGGTCCGGGACAGAAGCCACCGGGGAGCTGTTTTTT. Protein sequence: CASRSGTEATGELFF. The chain employs TRBV12-3 or TRBV12-4 and TRBJ2-2, with 7 nucleotides matching TRBD1. The length of the CDR3 is 15 residues. Unmatched junction bases numbered 8, after V lost 6 bases and J lost 4 bases.

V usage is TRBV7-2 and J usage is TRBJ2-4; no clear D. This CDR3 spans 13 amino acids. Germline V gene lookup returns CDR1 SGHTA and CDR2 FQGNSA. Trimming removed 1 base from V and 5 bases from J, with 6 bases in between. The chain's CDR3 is CASSLDRENIQYF. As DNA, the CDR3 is TGTGCCAGCAGCTTAGACCGCGAAAACATTCAGTACTTC. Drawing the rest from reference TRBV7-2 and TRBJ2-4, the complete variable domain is GAGVSQSPSNKVTEKGKDVELRCDPISGHTALYWYRQSLGQGLEFLIYFQGNSAPDKSGLPSDRFSAERTGGSVSTLTIQRTQQEDSAVYLCASSLDRENIQYFGAGTRLSVL.

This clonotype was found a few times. The CDR3 here is CASTLGLSTDTQYF. The CDR3 DNA is TGTGCCAGCACCCTCGGTCTAAGCACAGATACGCAGTATTTT. The chain carries TRBV12-3 or TRBV12-4 and TRBJ2-3; the D is unclear. This CDR3 has 14 residues. Trimming cost V 7 bases and J 0 bases, with 11 bases left between them.

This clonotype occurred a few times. Here the CDR3 DNA reads TGCAGTGCTGAACGGGGCCTGGGGTCCTACAATGAGCAGTTCTTC. Its protein product is CSAERGLGSYNEQFF. The chain employs TRBV20-1 and TRBJ2-1; D tentatively fits TRBD1 or TRBD2 (5 bases each). The V end lost 5 bases, the J end lost 1 base, and 15 bases lay between the germline ends. The germline V gene has CDR1 DFQATT and CDR2 SNEGSKA (reference sequence). The CDR3 runs 15 residues.

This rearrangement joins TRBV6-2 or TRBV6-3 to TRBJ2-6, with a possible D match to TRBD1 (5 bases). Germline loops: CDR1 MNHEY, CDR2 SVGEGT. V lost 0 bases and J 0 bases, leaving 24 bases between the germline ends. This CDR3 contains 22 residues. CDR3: CASSYSIRSLVQGPSGANVLTF. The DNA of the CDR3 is TGTGCCAGCAGTTACTCGATTAGATCTTTAGTTCAGGGCCCCTCTGGGGCCAACGTCCTGACTTTC.

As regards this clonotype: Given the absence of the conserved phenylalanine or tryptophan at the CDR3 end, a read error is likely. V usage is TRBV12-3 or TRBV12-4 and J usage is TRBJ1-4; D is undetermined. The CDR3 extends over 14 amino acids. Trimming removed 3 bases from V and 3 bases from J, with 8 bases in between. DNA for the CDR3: TGTGCCAGCAGTTTGATGGGATCTAATGAAAAACTGTTTTCT. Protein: CASSLMGSNEKLFS.

The CDR3 is CASSLWGKETQYF. The CDR3 nucleotides are TGTGCCAGCAGTTTATGGGGGAAAGAGACCCAGTACTTC. The rearrangement uses TRBV12-3 or TRBV12-4 and TRBJ2-5; possibly TRBD1 or TRBD2 for D (5 bases each). V was shortened by 2 bases and J by 3 bases, with 7 bases between the two germline ends. The CDR3 runs to 13 residues.

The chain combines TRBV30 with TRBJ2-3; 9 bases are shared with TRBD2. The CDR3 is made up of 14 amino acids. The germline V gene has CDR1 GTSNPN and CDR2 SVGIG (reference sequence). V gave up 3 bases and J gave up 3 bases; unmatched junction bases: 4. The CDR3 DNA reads TGTGCCTGGAGCGATAGCGGGGGAACAGATACGCAGTATTTT. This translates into CAWSDSGGTDTQYF.

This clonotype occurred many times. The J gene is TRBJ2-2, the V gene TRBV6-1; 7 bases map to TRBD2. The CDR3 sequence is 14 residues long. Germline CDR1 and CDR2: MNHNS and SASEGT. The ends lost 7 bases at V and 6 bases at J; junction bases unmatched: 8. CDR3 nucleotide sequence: TGTGCCAGCAAGGCGGGAGTGGGCCCCGGGGAGCTGTTTTTT. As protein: CASKAGVGPGELFF.